This T cell receptor beta chain originates from a study of blood T cells in healthy people across ages. The CDR3 totals 12 residues. Trimming cost V 3 bases and J 12 bases; bases outside gene matches: 7. CDR1 is SGHTA and CDR2 is FQGNSA in the germline V gene. A second roughly 6 to 11 cycle PCR used barcoded and J-beta primers. All cDNA molecules were each tagged by a template-switch adaptor with 12 random nucleotides. Each CDR3 protein gets one entry after TCRdb re-called the 5' RACE reads with MiXCR. The repertoire holds about a million distinct CDR3 sequences, just over 50% seen once, with about 20% in the top ten.

The gene calls are TRBV7-2 and TRBJ2-7; TRBD1 matches 8 bases. Source material: blood. The clonotype was recovered from a woman aged 55-70 years in good health. The CDR3 region is CASSFGDRLLYF. The CDR3 region has the DNA TGTGCCAGCAGCTTCGGGGACAGGCTTTTGTACTTC.